Listed here are 13 T cell receptor beta chains from one sample, sequenced in a study of T cells after somatic rescue of genetic block. TCRdb's copy holds only in-frame clones and misses some; the assay was immunoSEQ multiplex PCR. The data hold about 88,000 clones, with around 90% observed a single time. The sequenced material came from peripheral blood mononuclear cells (PBMCs). These receptors all stem from a woman aged 18 to 35.

The chain uses TRBV29-1 and TRBJ2-2; 8 bases align to TRBD2. Unmatched junction bases numbered 8, after V lost 6 bases and J lost 5 bases. The CDR3 runs to 14 residues. Per germline, CDR1 SQVTM and CDR2 ANQGSEA. The CDR3 sequence: CSVGSAGGTGELFF. CDR3 DNA sequence: TGCAGCGTAGGGTCGGCGGGAGGAACCGGGGAGCTGTTTTTT.

The chain has TRBV7-6 and TRBJ2-2, with 8 positions matching TRBD1. The CDR3 length is 16 residues. The germline CDR1 and CDR2 sequences are SGHVS and FNYEAQ. V lost 5 bases, J lost 1 base, and 6 bases stayed unmatched. DNA for the CDR3: TGTGCCAGCAGCGACCCCGGGACAGGGAACACCGGGGAGCTGTTTTTT. The encoded protein is CASSDPGTGNTGELFF.

V usage is TRBV9 and J usage is TRBJ2-5; tentative D call: TRBD2 (7 bases). The length of the CDR3 is 16 residues. Between the trimmed V and J ends, which lost 4 bases and 5 bases, there was a span of 21 bases. Germline V gene lookup returns CDR1 SGDLS and CDR2 YYNGEE. Here the CDR3 reads CASSRGSPGGAETQYF. CDR3 in DNA: TGTGCCAGCAGCCGGGGGTCCCCTGGGGGGGCGGAGACCCAGTACTTC.

This rearrangement joins TRBV27 to TRBJ2-1; 8 positions agree with TRBD1. The V and J ends lost 3 bases and 6 bases, in that order; junction bases with no gene match: 7. The germline V gene has CDR1 MNHEY and CDR2 SMNVEV (reference sequence). The CDR3 consists of 15 residues. The CDR3 reads CASSFQGAVGNEQFF. CDR3 nucleotide sequence: TGTGCCAGCAGTTTTCAGGGGGCAGTCGGCAATGAGCAGTTCTTC.

This clone was seen just once. The rearrangement joins TRBV2 to TRBJ2-7; no definite D call. CDR1 and CDR2 (germline): SNHLY, FYNNEI. This CDR3 is 14 amino acids long. V dropped 6 bases and J dropped 0 bases, with 12 bases sitting between them. Here the CDR3 DNA reads TGTGCCAGCAGGATTCGAGAAACCTCCTACGAGCAGTACTTC. It codes for CASRIRETSYEQYF.

The chain recombines TRBV4-2 with TRBJ2-5; tentative D call: TRBD2 (5 bases). In germline, CDR1 is LGHNA, CDR2 YNFKEQ. The CDR3 consists of 15 residues. The V end was cut by 0 bases, the J end by 2 bases, with 10 bases between. The CDR3 DNA follows: TGTGCCAGCAGCCAAGATTTGGGCGGGCAAGAGACCCAGTACTTC. It specifies CASSQDLGGQETQYF.

The genes are TRBV7-2 and TRBJ2-4; possibly TRBD1 for D (5 bases). The CDR3 contains 13 residues. The V gene lost 3 bases and the J gene lost 7 bases, with 10 bases spanning the gap. Germline V gene data show CDR1 as SGHTA and CDR2 as FQGNSA. CDR3 amino acids: CASSFLGRNIQYF. CDR3 nucleotides: TGTGCCAGCAGCTTCTTGGGGCGGAACATTCAGTACTTC.

J is TRBJ2-7 and V is TRBV2; D remains unclear. This CDR3 contains 11 residues. The germline gives CDR1 SNHLY, CDR2 FYNNEI. Trimming took 9 bases from V and 3 from J, leaving 9 bases between them. CDR3 sequence reads: CASGVSYEQYF. CDR3 bases: TGTGCCAGTGGGGTCAGCTACGAGCAGTACTTC.

This chain joins TRBV10-1 and TRBJ2-1; a possible D gene is TRBD2 (6 bases). Trimming removed 4 bases from V and 9 bases from J, with 13 bases in between. The CDR3 sequence is 13 residues long. CDR1 is WNHNN, CDR2 SYGVQD, per germline (reference sequence). The CDR3: CASSVGGIGEQFF. The CDR3 DNA is TGCGCCAGCAGTGTAGGAGGGATCGGTGAGCAGTTCTTC.

The chain recombines TRBV18 with TRBJ2-1; 7 nucleotides align to TRBD1. This CDR3 is 15 amino acids long. Per germline, CDR1 KGHSH and CDR2 LQKENI. The V segment lost 5 bases and the J segment 0 bases; nucleotides outside the gene matches: 4. Here the CDR3 reads CASSSDRVSYNEQFF. In DNA form, the CDR3 reads TGTGCCAGCTCATCCGACAGGGTCTCCTACAATGAGCAGTTCTTC.

The chain links TRBV7-3 to TRBJ2-6, with 12 bases identical to TRBD1. Trimming at V came to 2 bases and at J to 4 bases, leaving 3 bases not matched to a gene. The CDR3 has 17 residues. The V gene's germline CDR1 is SGHTA and CDR2 FQGTGA. CDR3 region: CASSLGTGGSGANVLTF. In nucleotides, the CDR3 is TGTGCCAGCAGCTTAGGGACAGGGGGCTCCGGGGCCAACGTCCTGACTTTC.

This clone was recorded only once. The V gene is TRBV5-4, the J gene TRBJ1-4; 8 bases align to TRBD1. The CDR3 runs 15 residues. From germline, CDR1 is SGHNT and CDR2 YYREEE (reference sequence). V shed 4 bases, J shed 8 bases, and the junction held 10 bases outside the gene matches. CDR3 bases: TGTGCCAGCAGCACCCGGACAGGGTCTGGAGAAAAACTGTTTTTT. This translates into CASSTRTGSGEKLFF.

This chain joins TRBV10-3 and TRBJ2-1, with D unresolved. Trimming shortened V by 1 base and J by 8 bases, and 9 bases separated the two germline ends. Per the germline V gene, CDR1 is ENHRY and CDR2 is SYGVKD. The CDR3 loop spans 13 amino acids. The CDR3 region has the DNA TGTGCCATCAGTGAGTTTGGACGGGATGAGCAGTTCTTC. Amino acids: CAISEFGRDEQFF.